The rows below give T cell receptor beta chains drawn from one sample of a study of monozygotic twins with inflammatory bowel disease. For each CDR3 protein, TCRdb gives one entry from its re-call of the 5' RACE reads, without DNA. The listing contains about 150,000 distinct CDR3 sequences. The sequencing input was blood. Source of these receptors: a human donor with ulcerative colitis or Crohn's disease, or a healthy co-twin of an affected twin (not recorded which). Both conserved end residues are part of each CDR3. Fields, in order: V gene, J gene, CDR3 protein.

V: TRBV5-1
J: TRBJ2-1
CDR3: CASSPPSGGYNEQFF

V: TRBV20-1
J: TRBJ2-1
CDR3: CSARDARSSYNEQFF

V: TRBV5-6
J: TRBJ2-5
CDR3: CASSSKTSGTYPEETQYF

V: TRBV4-2
J: TRBJ2-3
CDR3: CASSQVKGPTSDTQYF

V: TRBV7-2
J: TRBJ2-7
CDR3: CASSLGDRSYEQYF

V: TRBV5-6
J: TRBJ2-5
CDR3: CASSFRPYQETQYF

V: TRBV5-1
J: TRBJ1-1
CDR3: CASSQGGTEAFF

V: TRBV27
J: TRBJ1-2
CDR3: CASSQWSGNGYTF

V: TRBV6-5
J: TRBJ2-1
CDR3: CASITGLAGPHEQFF

V: TRBV6-1
J: TRBJ2-7
CDR3: CASRPIPGQGVHEQYF

V: TRBV7-9
J: TRBJ2-7
CDR3: CASSLWFGLGAYEQYF

V: TRBV25-1
J: TRBJ2-7
CDR3: CASSREGQRAYEQYF

V: TRBV29-1
J: TRBJ2-2
CDR3: CSVSSGANTGELFF

V: TRBV28
J: TRBJ2-1
CDR3: CASSLSLAVYNEQFF

V: TRBV2
J: TRBJ2-4
CDR3: CASLGRSLLAKNMQYF

V: TRBV27
J: TRBJ1-3
CDR3: CASSMSAGNTIYF